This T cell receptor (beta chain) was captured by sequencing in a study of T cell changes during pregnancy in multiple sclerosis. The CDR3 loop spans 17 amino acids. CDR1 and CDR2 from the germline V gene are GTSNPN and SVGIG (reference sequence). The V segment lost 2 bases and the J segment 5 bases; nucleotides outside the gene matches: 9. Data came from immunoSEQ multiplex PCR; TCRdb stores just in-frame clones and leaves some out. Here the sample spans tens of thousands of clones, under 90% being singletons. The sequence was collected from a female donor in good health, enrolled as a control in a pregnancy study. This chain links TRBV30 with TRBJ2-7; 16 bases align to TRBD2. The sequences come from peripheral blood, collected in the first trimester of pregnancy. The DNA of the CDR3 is TGTGCCTGGAGTCAAAAGGGACTAGCGGGAGGGAGGGACGAGCAGTACTTC. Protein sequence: CAWSQKGLAGGRDEQYF.